This T cell receptor beta chain came from a study of human T cells and chemical hapten exposure. About the research overall: Donors were sensitized with 2% DPC on the upper inner arm.

This clonotype was picked up a small number of times. Per the authors' pipeline: Per-sample TCR counts ranged from roughly 23,224 to 750,000, median about 100,000. TCRdb reanalysed the RACE reads using MiXCR and keeps one entry per CDR3 protein. TCRdb's processing, not the study's, gives the V and J calls here. This sample has some 340,000 distinct CDR3 sequences, with approximately 6.3% found just once. Noted time point: patch test 1, 2 weeks after DPC sensitization. Stated treatment: therapeutic diphenylcyclopropenone sensitization with weekly scalp DPC. The CDR3 consists of 17 residues. V trimming: 5 bases; J trimming: 4 bases; junction bases outside the gene matches: 15. Per the germline V gene, CDR1 is LGHNA and CDR2 is YNFKEQ.

The TCR was taken from a woman aged 18-29 years with alopecia areata. Some clones in this sample may be carry-over from other donors' samples. The sample here was whole blood, taken in connection with sensitization to the hapten diphenylcyclopropenone (DPC). The chain joins TRBV4-2 to TRBJ1-2; 8 nucleotides line up with TRBD1. CDR3 coding DNA: TGTGCCAGCAGCTCTAATAGTCCCGGGACAGGAGGCTATGGCTACACCTTC. Translation gives CASSSNSPGTGGYGYTF.